This T cell receptor (beta chain) was retrieved from a study of Ad26.COV2.S vaccination and SARS-CoV-2 variants. Study overall: Administration of Ad26.COV2.S was intramuscular, either once or twice 56 days apart.

Profiled with immunoSEQ multiplex PCR; TCRdb holds only in-frame clones, not every one. The data contain some 320,000 clones, 70% to 90% of them seen just once; the ten biggest clones take up approximately 2%. V shed 4 bases and J 2 bases; nucleotides not matched to a gene: 7. Germline V lookup: CDR1 MNHNS, CDR2 SASEGT. This CDR3 is built from 17 residues. Treatment noted: 15 to 20 received Ad26.COV2.S at low or high dose, single or two shots; roughly 5 received placebo; per-sample allocation not given. Sample collection was performed on day 63 after the first vaccine or placebo injection. Within Boston, the person who donated was an adult of 18-55 years.

The chain links TRBV6-1 to TRBJ1-5; 11 nucleotides match TRBD1. The sequence derives from a person aged 18-60 years who received the Ad26.COV2.S COVID-19 vaccine or a placebo. The source material was peripheral blood, sampled in a trial of Ad26.COV2.S vaccine versus placebo. The CDR3 sequence: CASSASGTGGRNQPQHF. CDR3 nucleotides: TGTGCCAGCAGTGCCTCCGGGACAGGGGGACGCAATCAGCCCCAGCATTTT.